Following are 30 T cell receptor beta chains from one sample sequenced in a study of T cells in tuberculosis (dated by TCRdb to the late 2010s). Libraries were constructed by the immunoSEQ multiplex PCR assay. Here the immuneACCESS table is served through TCRdb, limited to in-frame sequences with V and J called. Missing clones are a known gap in these copies; in checked studies unresolved V genes cover under half, and the rest lacks a known reason. Across this sample there are approximately 30,000 clones, with around 92% seen only once. The ten largest make up around 7.7% of the sample. Material for sequencing was PBMCs. These receptors all stem from a donor aged 10 to 29 with latent tuberculosis or without tuberculosis infection. Some clones in this sample may be carry-over from other donors' samples.

This rearrangement joins TRBV19 to TRBJ2-7, with a tentative D call TRBD1 (6 bases). The CDR3 spans 15 residues. V shed 4 bases and J shed 1 base, with 14 bases lying between them. From germline, CDR1 is LNHDA and CDR2 SQIVND (reference sequence). DNA for the CDR3: TGTGCCAGTAGTACGTCTGGGGGCCGATCCTACGAGCAGTACTTC. Its protein product is CASSTSGGRSYEQYF.

This chain connects TRBV30 to TRBJ2-1; D is perhaps TRBD1 (5 bases). Per germline, CDR1 GTSNPN and CDR2 SVGIG (reference sequence). The CDR3 contains 13 residues. The CDR3 region is CAIQDTPRDEQFF. In DNA form, the CDR3 reads TGTGCGATCCAGGACACCCCTCGCGATGAGCAGTTCTTC.

The CDR3 DNA sequence: TGTGCCAGCGTAAGTACGGCGGCTAACACTGAAGCTTTCTTT. Its protein product is CASVSTAANTEAFF. The chain couples TRBV25-1 to TRBJ1-1; D is ambiguous. Germline V lookup: CDR1 MGHDK, CDR2 SYGVNS. This CDR3 is 14 amino acids long. The V end was cut by 8 bases, the J end by 2 bases, with 15 bases between.

Turning to this clone: Additional DNA sequences in this sample encode the identical CDR3. The genes are TRBV5-1 and TRBJ2-3; the D gene is possibly TRBD2 (5 bases). V gave up 0 bases and J gave up 2 bases, with 10 bases separating them. This CDR3 has 15 residues. Germline values: CDR1 SGHRS, CDR2 YFSETQ. The CDR3 region is CASSLDRGNTDTQYF. The CDR3 DNA reads TGCGCCAGCAGCTTGGATCGGGGAAACACAGATACGCAGTATTTT.

J is TRBJ2-1 and V is TRBV4-2; D possibly corresponds to TRBD1 (6 bases). V was cut by 2 bases and J by 10 bases, with 12 bases left in between. This CDR3 has 13 residues. The germline V gene encodes CDR1 LGHNA and CDR2 YNFKEQ. The CDR3 loop reads CASSQIDQGEQFF. The CDR3 nucleotides are TGTGCCAGCAGCCAAATTGATCAGGGGGAGCAGTTCTTC.

This clone was detected a few times. The V gene is TRBV7-2, the J gene TRBJ1-6; D gene unclear. The CDR3 runs 14 residues. The V end was cut by 4 bases, the J end by 5 bases, with 9 bases between. CDR1 and CDR2 (germline): SGHTA, FQGNSA. CDR3 nucleotide sequence: TGTGCCAGCAGCTCTCGAGGGAATAATTCACCCCTCCACTTT. This codes for CASSSRGNNSPLHF.

The count of this clone is one. This sequence joins TRBV6-5 and TRBJ2-7; 8 bases are a match to TRBD2. The J segment lost 2 bases and the V segment lost 4 bases, leaving 7 bases of the junction unmatched. This CDR3 comprises 15 residues. Germline V CDR1 and CDR2: MNHEY, SVGAGI. CDR3 DNA: TGTGCCAGCAGTTCCATTAGCGGGGATACCTACGAGCAGTACTTC. This translates into CASSSISGDTYEQYF.

This rearrangement joins TRBV7-8 to TRBJ1-1; 9 bases are a match to TRBD1. Germline CDR1 reads SGHVS; CDR2 reads FQNEAQ. CDR3 length equals 15 residues. V shed 1 base and J 10 bases; nucleotides not matched to a gene: 10. The CDR3: CASSLVVDRGDRAFF. CDR3 nucleotides: TGTGCCAGCAGCTTAGTGGTGGACAGGGGAGATAGAGCTTTCTTT. Drawing the rest from reference TRBV7-8 and TRBJ1-1, the complete variable domain is GAGVSQSPRYKVAKRGQDVALRCDPISGHVSLFWYQQALGQGPEFLTYFQNEAQLDKSGLPSDRFFAERPEGSVSTLKIQRTQQEDSAVYLCASSLVVDRGDRAFFGQGTRLTVV.

The chain recombines TRBV10-2 with TRBJ1-2, with D hard to call. The germline V gene encodes CDR1 WSHSY and CDR2 SAAADI. There are 13 residues in the CDR3. V was cut by 0 bases and J by 5 bases, with 7 bases left in between. In DNA form, the CDR3 reads TGCGCCAGCAGTGAGTCGGGAGGTTATGGCTACACCTTC. This gives the protein CASSESGGYGYTF.

The chain uses TRBV27 and TRBJ2-6; perhaps TRBD1 as D (6 bases). CDR3 size: 15 residues. Germline CDR1 and CDR2: MNHEY and SMNVEV (reference sequence). Trimming removed 1 base from V and 11 bases from J, with 15 bases in between. The DNA of the CDR3 is TGTGCCAGCAGTTTATATCCCCAGGGACAAGACGTCCTGACTTTC. It yields the protein CASSLYPQGQDVLTF.

This chain uses TRBV4-1 with TRBJ1-5, with a tentative D call TRBD1 (6 bases). The CDR3 loop spans 14 amino acids. Germline assignment: CDR1 MGHRA and CDR2 YSYEKL. Trimming pared 1 base from V and 4 bases from J, leaving 8 bases between. The CDR3 region is CASSQGTGNQPQHF. CDR3 DNA: TGCGCCAGCAGCCAAGGAACAGGGAATCAGCCCCAGCATTTT.

This clone was observed a few times. The J gene is TRBJ1-2, the V gene TRBV5-1, with 7 bases identical to TRBD1. Germline CDR1 is SGHRS and CDR2 is YFSETQ. J gave up 7 bases and V 0 bases, and 6 bases lay outside the gene matches. This CDR3 is built from 14 residues. CDR3 region: CASSLEVGGSGYTF. The DNA of the CDR3 is TGCGCCAGCAGCTTGGAAGTAGGGGGCAGTGGCTACACCTTC.

This clone came up once. The gene calls are TRBV28 and TRBJ2-7, with a weak D call TRBD2 (7 bases). V gave up 6 bases and J gave up 4 bases, with 16 bases separating them. Germline CDR1 is MDHEN and CDR2 is SYDVKM. The CDR3 extends over 14 amino acids. The CDR3 nucleotides read TGTGCCAGCAGCATTGCGGGGGCTAGGTACGAGCAGTACTTC. Translation: CASSIAGARYEQYF.

This chain links TRBV7-9 with TRBJ1-1, with D unclear. The CDR3 is made up of 14 amino acids. Germline V CDR1 and CDR2: SEHNR, FQNEAQ (reference sequence). Trimming took off 4 bases at V and 6 bases at J, with 15 bases between the two ends. CDR3: CASSSSSGHAEAFF. The CDR3 bases are TGTGCCAGCAGCTCTTCCTCCGGTCACGCTGAAGCTTTCTTT. Together with reference TRBV7-9 and TRBJ1-1, the CDR3 gives the full variable domain: DTGVSQNPRHKITKRGQNVTFRCDPISEHNRLYWYRQTLGQGPEFLTYFQNEAQLEKSRLLSDRFSAERPKGSFSTLEIQRTEQGDSAMYLCASSSSSGHAEAFFGQGTRLTVV.

The V and J genes are TRBV28 and TRBJ2-7, with 9 bases that match TRBD1. V dropped 7 bases and J dropped 2; count of bases not matched to a gene: 9. The CDR3 loop spans 15 amino acids. CDR1 is MDHEN, CDR2 SYDVKM, per germline. Here the CDR3 reads CASTPRDRETYEQYF. The CDR3 coding sequence is TGTGCCAGCACCCCCCGGGACAGGGAAACCTACGAGCAGTACTTC.

The chain recombines TRBV6-5 with TRBJ1-6; D is possibly TRBD1 (5 bases). This CDR3 is built from 15 residues. Trimming shortened V by 4 bases and J by 9 bases, and 16 bases separated the two germline ends. Germline loops: CDR1 MNHEY, CDR2 SVGAGI. In DNA, the CDR3 is TGTGCCAGCAGTTCCGGGCGCAGTAGGGGTTCACCCCTCCACTTT. This codes for CASSSGRSRGSPLHF.

The CDR3 DNA follows: TGTGCCAGCAGCCGACAGGGGGGAAGAGCTTTCTTT. This encodes CASSRQGGRAFF. This chain connects TRBV11-3 to TRBJ1-1; 9 positions match TRBD1. CDR3 length equals 12 residues. The germline gives CDR1 SGHNT, CDR2 YENEEA. The ends lost 5 bases at V and 10 bases at J; junction bases unmatched: 5.

The J gene is TRBJ1-2, the V gene TRBV6-1, with 8 bases matching TRBD1. Germline V gene data show CDR1 as MNHNS and CDR2 as SASEGT. V lost 4 bases, J lost 0 bases, and 4 bases stayed unmatched. This CDR3 is built from 15 residues. CDR3 sequence: CASSVQGAANYGYTF. The DNA for the CDR3 is TGTGCCAGCAGTGTTCAGGGGGCAGCTAACTATGGCTACACCTTC.

V and J are TRBV28 and TRBJ2-1; D possibly corresponds to TRBD2 (5 bases). Germline V gives CDR1 MDHEN, CDR2 SYDVKM. Deletions cut 4 bases from V and 7 bases from J, with 23 bases between. This CDR3 has 17 amino acids. The CDR3 is CASSYPRETASLNEQFF. DNA of the CDR3: TGTGCCAGCAGTTACCCACGGGAAACGGCCTCCTTGAATGAGCAGTTCTTC.

This sequence joins TRBV12-5 and TRBJ2-5; 10 bases are shared with TRBD2. This CDR3 comprises 15 residues. The V gene's germline CDR1 is LGHNT and CDR2 FRNRAP. Trimming took 1 base from V and 2 from J; bases not matched to a gene: 1. In DNA, the CDR3 is TGTGCTAGTGGTTTGGGGACTAGCGGACAAGAGACCCAGTACTTC. This gives the protein CASGLGTSGQETQYF.

The chain carries TRBV6-5 and TRBJ2-1, with 10 positions matching TRBD2. This CDR3 has 15 amino acids. Germline V gene data show CDR1 as MNHEY and CDR2 as SVGAGI. Germline trimming cut 6 bases from V and 5 bases from J; bases unmatched to any gene: 7. The CDR3 DNA is TGTGCCAGCAGGTCCACTAGCGGGGCCAACAATGAGCAGTTCTTC. It codes for CASRSTSGANNEQFF.

The rearrangement joins TRBV5-1 to TRBJ2-3; 9 positions match TRBD1. The CDR3 is made up of 15 amino acids. The junction had 5 bases not matched to a gene; V was cut back by 4 bases and J by 2 bases. CDR1 and CDR2 from the germline V gene are SGHRS and YFSETQ. CDR3 region: CASSPRTGATDTQYF. The CDR3 DNA follows: TGCGCCAGCAGCCCCCGGACAGGGGCCACAGATACGCAGTATTTT. Drawing the rest from reference TRBV5-1 and TRBJ2-3, the complete variable domain is KAGVTQTPRYLIKTRGQQVTLSCSPISGHRSVSWYQQTPGQGLQFLFEYFSETQRNKGNFPGRFSGRQFSNSRSEMNVSTLELGDSALYLCASSPRTGATDTQYFGPGTRLTVL.

The V call is TRBV7-2, the J call TRBJ2-5; 10 bases match TRBD2. After removal of 0 bases from V and 1 base from J, the junction contained 5 bases not matched to a gene. Germline lookup yields CDR1 SGHTA and CDR2 FQGNSA. CDR3 size: 17 residues. The CDR3 coding sequence is TGTGCCAGCAGCTTAGCGTTTGAGCGGGGGGGCCAAGAGACCCAGTACTTC. It codes for CASSLAFERGGQETQYF. Full variable domain (outside the CDR3, taken from reference TRBV7-2 and TRBJ2-5): GAGVSQSPSNKVTEKGKDVELRCDPISGHTALYWYRQSLGQGLEFLIYFQGNSAPDKSGLPSDRFSAERTGGSVSTLTIQRTQQEDSAVYLCASSLAFERGGQETQYFGPGTRLLVL.

DNA of the CDR3: TGCGCCAGCAGCTCGTCCGGGACTAGCGGGAGTAAGGAGCAGTTCTTC. The encoded protein is CASSSSGTSGSKEQFF. The V and J genes are TRBV5-1 and TRBJ2-1; the match to TRBD2 covers 14 bases. The CDR3 extends over 16 amino acids. Germline V gene lookup returns CDR1 SGHRS and CDR2 YFSETQ. Trimming cost V 3 bases and J 10 bases; bases outside gene matches: 9.

The CDR3 loop reads CASSSGSWGYTF. CDR3 nucleotides: TGTGCCAGCAGTTCCGGGTCATGGGGCTACACCTTC. V gene TRBV6-5 combines with J gene TRBJ1-2; D ambiguous. V was cut by 4 bases and J by 8 bases, with 11 bases left in between. Germline V gene sequence: CDR1 MNHEY, CDR2 SVGAGI. CDR3 length equals 12 residues.

The chain couples TRBV11-2 to TRBJ1-6; unclear D gene. Trimming cost V 5 bases and J 0 bases, with 17 bases left between them. The CDR3 totals 18 residues. Germline lookup yields CDR1 SGHAT and CDR2 FQNNGV. The CDR3 coding sequence is TGTGCCAGCAGCCCGCTTAGCCCGCTGAGCTCCTATAATTCACCCCTCCACTTT. Amino acid sequence: CASSPLSPLSSYNSPLHF.

The gene calls are TRBV6-5 and TRBJ1-4; 7 bases line up with TRBD1. V lost 6 bases to trimming and J lost 2 bases; unmatched junction nucleotides: 6. Germline assignment: CDR1 MNHEY and CDR2 SVGAGI. The CDR3 is 15 amino acids. The CDR3 sequence is CASRKTQGTNEKLFF. The CDR3 DNA reads TGTGCCAGCAGAAAAACACAGGGGACTAATGAAAAACTGTTTTTT.

This chain links TRBV19 with TRBJ2-1; 8 nucleotides align to TRBD2. J was trimmed by 9 bases and V by 5 bases; bases with no gene match: 21. The germline V gene has CDR1 LNHDA and CDR2 SQIVND (reference sequence). The CDR3 sequence is 18 residues long. The CDR3 loop is CASSSPSSGSSRVGEQFF. DNA for the CDR3: TGTGCCAGTAGTTCCCCCTCCAGCGGGAGTAGTCGGGTTGGTGAGCAGTTCTTC. Drawing the rest from reference TRBV19 and TRBJ2-1, the complete variable domain is DGGITQSPKYLFRKEGQNVTLSCEQNLNHDAMYWYRQDPGQGLRLIYYSQIVNDFQKGDIAEGYSVSREKKESFPLTVTSAQKNPTAFYLCASSSPSSGSSRVGEQFFGPGTRLTVL.

This chain joins TRBV30 and TRBJ1-5; possible D gene TRBD1, 6 bases. The germline V and J ends were trimmed by 5 bases and 1 base, with 15 bases remaining between them. Germline V gene lookup returns CDR1 GTSNPN and CDR2 SVGIG (reference sequence). CDR3 length: 15 residues. CDR3 sequence reads: CAWDTGNLSNQPQHF. The CDR3, as DNA: TGTGCCTGGGATACAGGGAATCTCAGCAATCAGCCCCAGCATTTT. Supplemented by reference TRBV30 and TRBJ1-5, the full variable domain reads SQTIHQWPATLVQPVGSPLSLECTVEGTSNPNLYWYRQAAGRGLQLLFYSVGIGQISSEVPQNLSASRPQDRQFILSSKKLLLSDSGFYLCAWDTGNLSNQPQHFGDGTRLSIL.

The J gene is TRBJ1-2, the V gene TRBV27; D may be TRBD1 (5 bases). The ends were cut back, 3 bases at V and 8 bases at J, with 13 bases in the middle. This CDR3 comprises 13 residues. Germline CDR1 and CDR2: MNHEY and SMNVEV (reference sequence). CDR3 nucleotide sequence: TGTGCCAGCAGTTTTGAGCAGGGTCTCGGCTACACCTTC. Translation gives CASSFEQGLGYTF.